The rows below give T cell receptor beta chains drawn from one sample of a study of human T cells and chemical hapten exposure. A single record per CDR3 protein comes from TCRdb applying MiXCR to the RACE reads. The table lists about 360,000 distinct CDR3 sequences, approximately 5.1% of them singletons, with approximately 2.3% in the top ten. Source: whole blood, taken in connection with sensitization to the hapten diphenylcyclopropenone (DPC). Source of these receptors: a woman in her fifties or sixties with alopecia areata. Some clones in this sample may be carry-over from other donors' samples. CDR3s include the opening cysteine and the closing phenylalanine or tryptophan. The D gene is left open where the match is weak. Size values are once, few and many counts, or a class for expanded clones, and some rows have none.

>TRBJ2-2|TRBV9|TRBD1|many
CASSVATGANTGELFF
TGTGCCAGCAGCGTAGCTACAGGGGCGAACACCGGGGAGCTGTTTTTT
>TRBJ2-7|TRBV10-3|TRBD1|few
CAISGGRDRVSYEQYF
TGTGCCATCAGTGGTGGCCGGGACAGGGTCTCCTACGAGCAGTACTTC
>TRBJ2-5|TRBV4-2|-|many
CASSRLGMQETQYF
TGTGCCAGCAGCCGTCTGGGTATGCAAGAGACCCAGTACTTC
>TRBJ2-2|TRBV12-3/TRBV12-4|TRBD2|-
CASSRGLAGVPGELFF
TGTGCCAGCAGCAGGGGACTAGCGGGAGTCCCCGGGGAGCTGTTTTTT
>TRBJ2-7|TRBV27|-|few
CASSPYRDTSYEQYF
TGTGCCAGCAGCCCTTACCGGGACACGTCCTACGAGCAGTACTTC
>TRBJ1-1|TRBV6-5|TRBD1|-
CASSKGQGFGDTEAFF
TGTGCCAGCAGTAAGGGACAGGGGTTCGGGGACACTGAAGCTTTCTTT
>TRBJ2-2|TRBV7-2|-|many
CASSLNRELFF
TGTGCCAGCAGCTTAAACAGGGAGCTGTTTTTT
>TRBJ1-1|TRBV5-6|-|many
CASSLQGVVTEAFF
TGTGCCAGCAGCTTACAGGGAGTAGTGACTGAAGCTTTCTTT
>TRBJ1-2|TRBV12-3/TRBV12-4|TRBD1|few
CASSWDRGPFYGYTF
TGTGCCAGCAGTTGGGACAGGGGACCCTTCTATGGCTACACCTTC
>TRBJ1-5|TRBV2|TRBD1|many
CASRRDSQGRNQPQHF
TGTGCCAGCAGGCGGGACAGCCAGGGACGCAATCAGCCCCAGCATTTT
>TRBJ1-1|TRBV7-9|-|many
CASSLSDGTEAFF
TGTGCCAGCAGCTTATCTGATGGCACTGAAGCTTTCTTT
>TRBJ2-1|TRBV6-2/TRBV6-3|-|many
CASSLVSYNEQFF
TGTGCCAGCAGCTTAGTCTCCTACAATGAGCAGTTCTTC
>TRBJ1-5|TRBV20-1|-|-
CSATIEGTKPQHF
TGCAGTGCAACGATCGAGGGGACCAAGCCCCAGCATTTT
>TRBJ2-7|TRBV30|-|few
CAWSLGEETYEQYF
TGTGCCTGGAGTCTGGGGGAGGAAACCTACGAGCAGTACTTC
>TRBJ2-1|TRBV7-6|TRBD2|many
CASSFGTSGNEQFF
TGTGCCAGCAGCTTCGGGACTAGCGGGAATGAGCAGTTCTTC
>TRBJ1-1|TRBV27|-|few
CASRRGFNTEAFF
TGTGCCAGCAGACGGGGGTTTAACACTGAAGCTTTCTTT
>TRBJ1-2|TRBV4-3|-|many
CASSQENEGAVYGYTF
TGCGCCAGCAGCCAAGAAAATGAGGGTGCAGTCTATGGCTACACCTTC
>TRBJ2-2|TRBV6-6|TRBD1|-
CASSYGQGNTGELFF
TGTGCCAGCAGTTATGGACAGGGGAACACCGGGGAGCTGTTTTTT
>TRBJ2-3|TRBV9|-|many
CASSRVLTDTQYF
TGTGCCAGCAGCCGGGTCCTCACAGATACGCAGTATTTT
>TRBJ2-1|TRBV27|-|many
CASKTPGRGYNEQFF
TGTGCCAGCAAAACCCCGGGACGGGGATACAATGAGCAGTTCTTC
>TRBJ2-3|TRBV12-3/TRBV12-4|TRBD1|many
CASSYGTGGSTDTQYF
TGTGCCAGCAGTTACGGGACAGGGGGGAGCACAGATACGCAGTATTTT
>TRBJ1-1|TRBV28|-|few
CASSLEGVYTEAFF
TGTGCCAGCAGTCTAGAGGGAGTCTACACTGAAGCTTTCTTT